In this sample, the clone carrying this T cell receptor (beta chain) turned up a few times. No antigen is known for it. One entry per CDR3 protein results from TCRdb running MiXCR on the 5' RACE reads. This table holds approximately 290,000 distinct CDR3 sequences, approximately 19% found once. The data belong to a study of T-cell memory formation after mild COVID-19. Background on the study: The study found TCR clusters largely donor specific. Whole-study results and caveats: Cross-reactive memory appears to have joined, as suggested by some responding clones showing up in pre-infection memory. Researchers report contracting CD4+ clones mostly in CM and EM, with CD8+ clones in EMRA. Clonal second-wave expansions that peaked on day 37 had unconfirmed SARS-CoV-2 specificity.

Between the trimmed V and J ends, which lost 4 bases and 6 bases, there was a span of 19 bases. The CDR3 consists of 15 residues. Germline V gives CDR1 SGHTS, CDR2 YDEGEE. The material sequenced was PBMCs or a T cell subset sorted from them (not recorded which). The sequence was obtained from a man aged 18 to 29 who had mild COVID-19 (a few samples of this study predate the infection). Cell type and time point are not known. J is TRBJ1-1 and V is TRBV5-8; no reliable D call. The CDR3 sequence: CASSDLTGPSSEAFF. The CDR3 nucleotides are TGTGCCAGCAGCGATCTGACCGGACCAAGTTCTGAAGCTTTCTTT.